Sequencing of this T cell receptor (beta chain) was carried out in a study of PD-1 blockade in classical Hodgkin lymphoma. The germline gives CDR1 SGHRS, CDR2 YFSETQ. V was pared by 4 bases and J by 4 bases, with 8 bases between. The CDR3 sequence is 12 residues long. Documented time point: cycle 4 day 1 (C4D1), after more than 5 weeks of nivolumab. Relapse after autologous stem cell transplantation occurred in every patient, and brentuximab vedotin exposure varied. Purified CD4+ T cells were obtained from thawed PBMCs through magnetic negative selection. Sequenced by immunoSEQ multiplex PCR; TCRdb stores in-frame clones only, minus some. The table includes around 18,000 clones, approximately 72% detected once.

Here the sequenced sample was CD4+ T cells from blood, taken before the fourth cycle of nivolumab. The source of this sequence is a human donor with classical Hodgkin lymphoma. The chain employs TRBV5-1 and TRBJ2-5; D ambiguous. The CDR3 spells CASSLSPETQYF. DNA of the CDR3: TGCGCCAGCAGCCTGAGTCCAGAGACCCAGTACTTC.